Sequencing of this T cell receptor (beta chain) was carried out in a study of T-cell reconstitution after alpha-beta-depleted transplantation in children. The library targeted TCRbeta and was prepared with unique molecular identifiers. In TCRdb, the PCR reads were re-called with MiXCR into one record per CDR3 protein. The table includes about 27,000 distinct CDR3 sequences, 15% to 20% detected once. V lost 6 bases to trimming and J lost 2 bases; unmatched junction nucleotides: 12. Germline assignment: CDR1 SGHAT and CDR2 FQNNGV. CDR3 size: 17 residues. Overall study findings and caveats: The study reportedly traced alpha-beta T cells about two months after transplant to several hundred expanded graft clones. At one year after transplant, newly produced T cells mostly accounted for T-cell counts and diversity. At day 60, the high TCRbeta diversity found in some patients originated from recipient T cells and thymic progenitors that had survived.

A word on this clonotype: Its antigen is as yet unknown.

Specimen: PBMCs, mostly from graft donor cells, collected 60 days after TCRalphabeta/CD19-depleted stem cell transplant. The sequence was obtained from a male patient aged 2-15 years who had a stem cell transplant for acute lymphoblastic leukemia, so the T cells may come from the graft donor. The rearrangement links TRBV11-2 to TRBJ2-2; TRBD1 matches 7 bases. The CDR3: CASSHPPGQSNTGELFF. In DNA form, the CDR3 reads TGTGCCAGCAGTCATCCTCCGGGACAGTCCAACACCGGGGAGCTGTTTTTT.